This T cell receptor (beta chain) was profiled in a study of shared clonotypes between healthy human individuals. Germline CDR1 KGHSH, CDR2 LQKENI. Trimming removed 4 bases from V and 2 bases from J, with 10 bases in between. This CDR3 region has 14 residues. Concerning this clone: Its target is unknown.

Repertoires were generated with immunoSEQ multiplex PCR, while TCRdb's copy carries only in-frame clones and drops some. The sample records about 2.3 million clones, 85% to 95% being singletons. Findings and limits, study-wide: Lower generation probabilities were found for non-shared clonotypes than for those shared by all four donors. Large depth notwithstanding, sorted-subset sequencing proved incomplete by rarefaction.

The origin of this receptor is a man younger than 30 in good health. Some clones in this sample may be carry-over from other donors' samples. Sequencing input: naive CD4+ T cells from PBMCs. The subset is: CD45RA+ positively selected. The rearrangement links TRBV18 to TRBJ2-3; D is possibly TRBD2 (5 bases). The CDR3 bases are TGTGCCAGCTCACGAGGGTCTGACACAGATACGCAGTATTTT. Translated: CASSRGSDTDTQYF.